A selection of T cell receptor beta chains follows, all from one sample in a study of OX40 agonist ivuxolimab in advanced cancers. Using immunoSEQ multiplex PCR, the repertoire was profiled, and TCRdb retains in-frame clones only, with some absent. Of about 94,000 clones listed, about nine tenths were seen once; the top ten hold approximately 0.3%. The sequences come from CD4+ or CD8+ T cells sorted from blood, collected in a trial of the OX40 agonist ivuxolimab. These receptors were taken from an adult with an advanced solid tumor such as melanoma, head and neck, liver or kidney cancer. The conserved cysteine and the conserved F or W are not part of the CDR3 here. The order of the fields is V gene, clone size, CDR3 protein. Clone size is given for some rows only: seen once, a few or many times, or a class if the clone is expanded.

TRBV27 NA ASSTVLQETQY
TRBV5-1 NA ASSWVDSRAEAF
TRBV19 NA ASSKSQGAGNSPLH
TRBV10-2 NA ASRTRNTEAF
TRBV4-1 NA ASSLQENQPQH
TRBV7-2 once ASSSPIDRNTGELF
TRBV15 NA ATSRGTSGELAQY
TRBV7-9 NA ASSQGSGTAYEQY
TRBV19 NA ASSPRYSVRERSEAF
TRBV6-5 once ASSYRSMGRETEAF